The 31 T cell receptor beta chains below come from one sample, sequenced in a study of CD8+ T cells in alopecia areata. cDNA serving as the sequencing template came from extracted, reverse transcribed RNA. Clones were read by immunoSEQ multiplex PCR, and TCRdb kept only the in-frame ones, dropping some. The repertoire holds over 150,000 clones, around 56% seen once, with less than 3.5% in the top ten. Treatment denoted: oral pan-JAK inhibitor, 5-10 mg twice daily. The sequencing here drew on CD4+ T cells sorted from blood, taken at week 4, from a patient treated with tofacitinib. The receptors come from a human donor with alopecia areata.

The chain employs TRBV5-6 and TRBJ1-1; the D gene is possibly TRBD1 (5 bases). The ends were cut back, 0 bases at V and 2 bases at J, with 11 bases in the middle. From germline, CDR1 is SGHDT and CDR2 YYEEEE. The CDR3 is made up of 15 amino acids. The CDR3 sequence: CASSLDTGRNTEAFF. The CDR3 DNA is TGTGCCAGCAGCTTGGACACAGGCAGAAACACTGAAGCTTTCTTT.

The chain combines TRBV4-1 with TRBJ1-2, with D possibly matching TRBD1 (6 bases). The CDR3 extends over 14 amino acids. In germline, CDR1 is MGHRA, CDR2 YSYEKL. Trimming took 4 bases from V and 4 from J, leaving 13 bases between them. The CDR3 sequence: CASSPRGDGYGYTF. DNA of the CDR3: TGCGCCAGCAGCCCGAGGGGGGACGGCTATGGCTACACCTTC.

V and J are TRBV30 and TRBJ1-2; D not resolved. The V and J ends lost 1 base and 2 bases respectively, with 8 bases between them. CDR3 size: 13 residues. Germline assignment: CDR1 GTSNPN and CDR2 SVGIG (reference sequence). CDR3 sequence: CAWSATPNYGYTF. CDR3 nucleotides: TGTGCCTGGAGTGCTACCCCGAACTATGGCTACACCTTC.

The J gene is TRBJ2-6, the V gene TRBV6-5; unclear D gene. Trimming left V 5 bases short and J 0 bases short, with 8 bases between. Germline CDR1 reads MNHEY; CDR2 reads SVGAGI. The CDR3 has 15 amino acids. CDR3 DNA sequence: TGTGCCAGCAGTGGTGTGAGCTCTGGGGCCAACGTCCTGACTTTC. Amino acid sequence: CASSGVSSGANVLTF.

The table lists this clone with a few counts. The chain has TRBV30 and TRBJ1-1, with a possible D match to TRBD1 (6 bases). This CDR3 comprises 17 residues. V was cut by 1 base and J by 1 base, with 19 bases left in between. CDR1 is GTSNPN and CDR2 is SVGIG in the germline V gene (reference sequence). The CDR3 DNA reads as TGTGCCTGGAGTGCCGCATCTGGGGGGCCCTCGAACACTGAAGCTTTCTTT. This gives the protein CAWSAASGGPSNTEAFF. Full variable domain (rest looked up from reference TRBV30 and TRBJ1-1): SQTIHQWPATLVQPVGSPLSLECTVEGTSNPNLYWYRQAAGRGLQLLFYSVGIGQISSEVPQNLSASRPQDRQFILSSKKLLLSDSGFYLCAWSAASGGPSNTEAFFGQGTRLTVV.

The chain couples TRBV19 to TRBJ2-3; D may be TRBD2 (6 bases). Trimming cost V 5 bases and J 2 bases, with 14 bases left between them. CDR1 and CDR2 from the germline V gene are LNHDA and SQIVND (reference sequence). The CDR3 consists of 15 residues. The CDR3, as DNA: TGTGCCAGTAGTGTCCCTCGGGACTCCACAGATACGCAGTATTTT. This sequence encodes CASSVPRDSTDTQYF.

V usage is TRBV10-3 and J usage is TRBJ2-1; the match to TRBD2 covers 13 bases. The V and J ends lost 2 bases and 9 bases, in that order; junction bases with no gene match: 10. The germline CDR1 and CDR2 sequences are ENHRY and SYGVKD. This CDR3 has 17 amino acids. The CDR3 protein is CAISEPRLAGGGSEQFF. CDR3 nucleotides: TGTGCCATCAGTGAGCCCCGACTAGCGGGGGGAGGTAGTGAGCAGTTCTTC.

The chain's CDR3 is CASSLGGARTNYGYTF. The CDR3 nucleotides read TGTGCCAGCAGCTTAGGAGGCGCCAGGACCAACTATGGCTACACCTTC. The chain has TRBV7-2 and TRBJ1-2; D unresolved. Trimming removed 1 base from V and 2 bases from J, with 14 bases in between. CDR3 size: 16 residues. Germline V CDR1 and CDR2: SGHTA, FQGNSA.

This clone was seen only a few times. The rearrangement joins TRBV6-4 to TRBJ2-2, with D perhaps TRBD1 (5 bases). V was trimmed by 4 bases and J by 7 bases, leaving 10 bases between them. Germline V CDR1 and CDR2: MRHNA, SNTAGT. The CDR3 consists of 13 residues. The CDR3 DNA sequence: TGTGCCAGCAGTGCGGACACGATCGGGGAGCTGTTTTTT. It translates to CASSADTIGELFF.

This chain links TRBV28 with TRBJ2-5; D possibly corresponds to TRBD1 (5 bases). Germline lookup yields CDR1 MDHEN and CDR2 SYDVKM. The V gene lost 8 bases and the J gene lost 2 bases, with 15 bases spanning the gap. The length of the CDR3 is 14 residues. The CDR3, as DNA: TGTGCCAGCCGCTGGCCAGGGCTTCAAGAGACCCAGTACTTC. Translation gives CASRWPGLQETQYF.

This chain uses TRBV5-1 with TRBJ1-5; the D is unclear. Germline V gene lookup returns CDR1 SGHRS and CDR2 YFSETQ. The CDR3 spans 14 residues. Deletions cut 0 bases from V and 2 bases from J, with 6 bases between. The CDR3 loop reads CASSLAPGNQPQHF. CDR3 nucleotides: TGCGCCAGCAGCTTGGCCCCCGGCAATCAGCCCCAGCATTTT.

This clone was counted once. V is TRBV4-2 and J is TRBJ2-7, with D possibly matching TRBD2 (6 bases). V lost 3 bases and J lost 5, with 23 bases in between. Germline V lookup: CDR1 LGHNA, CDR2 YNFKEQ. The CDR3 is 17 amino acids. CDR3 protein: CASSHPKRGSREDEQYF. CDR3 nucleotides: TGTGCCAGCAGCCACCCAAAAAGAGGAAGTAGGGAGGACGAGCAGTACTTC.

The V call is TRBV29-1, the J call TRBJ2-6; D gene unclear. CDR3 length: 14 residues. V was trimmed by 7 bases and J by 0 bases, leaving 10 bases between them. CDR1 SQVTM and CDR2 ANQGSEA come from the germline V gene. CDR3 residues: CSAWSRSGANVLTF. The CDR3 DNA reads as TGCAGCGCCTGGTCTCGCTCTGGGGCCAACGTCCTGACTTTC.

This sequence joins TRBV29-1 and TRBJ2-5; 8 positions agree with TRBD1. The germline V gene encodes CDR1 SQVTM and CDR2 ANQGSEA. Unmatched junction bases numbered 6, after V lost 2 bases and J lost 1 base. This CDR3 contains 15 residues. CDR3 protein: CSVEKGTGVQETQYF. For the CDR3, the DNA is TGCAGCGTTGAAAAAGGGACAGGAGTCCAAGAGACCCAGTACTTC. Based on the CDR3 plus reference TRBV29-1 and TRBJ2-5, the full variable domain is SAVISQKPSRDICQRGTSLTIQCQVDSQVTMMFWYRQQPGQSLTLIATANQGSEATYESGFVIDKFPISRPNLTFSTLTVSNMSPEDSSIYLCSVEKGTGVQETQYFGPGTRLLVL.

The chain joins TRBV9 to TRBJ2-3; no definite D call. The CDR3 contains 12 residues. V was cut by 3 bases and J by 7 bases, with 9 bases left in between. The germline V gene has CDR1 SGDLS and CDR2 YYNGEE. The chain's CDR3 is CASSAEGHTQYF. The CDR3 nucleotides are TGTGCCAGCAGCGCCGAAGGGCATACGCAGTATTTT.

As to this clone: Other nucleotide sequences from this sample produce the same CDR3. In nucleotides, the CDR3 is TGCAGCGTAGGACAGGGGGCGACCGGGGAGCTGTTTTTT. Protein: CSVGQGATGELFF. The chain uses TRBV29-1 and TRBJ2-2; 11 bases fit TRBD1. Germline values: CDR1 SQVTM, CDR2 ANQGSEA. The CDR3 has 13 residues. With V trimmed by 6 bases and J by 5 bases, 2 bases remained unmatched.

V is TRBV30 and J is TRBJ2-1, with unresolved D. The V gene lost 3 bases and the J gene lost 5 bases, with 11 bases spanning the gap. Germline loops: CDR1 GTSNPN, CDR2 SVGIG (reference sequence). The CDR3 loop spans 13 amino acids. The CDR3 sequence: CAWSDGRDNEQFF. The CDR3 coding sequence is TGTGCCTGGAGCGACGGTCGGGACAATGAGCAGTTCTTC.

The gene calls are TRBV5-4 and TRBJ1-3, with D hard to call. The CDR3 consists of 13 residues. V was pared by 0 bases and J by 3 bases, with 4 bases between. Germline V CDR1 and CDR2: SGHNT, YYREEE (reference sequence). CDR3 sequence (DNA): TGTGCCAGCAGCTTGGACATTGGAAACACCATATATTTT. Its translation is CASSLDIGNTIYF. Combining the CDR3 with reference TRBV5-4 and TRBJ1-3 gives the whole variable domain ETGVTQSPTHLIKTRGQQVTLRCSSQSGHNTVSWYQQALGQGPQFIFQYYREEENGRGNFPPRFSGLQFPNYSSELNVNALELDDSALYLCASSLDIGNTIYFGEGSWLTVV.

Only one count was recorded for this clone. CDR3 residues: CARVPGHIPAEAFF. In nucleotides, the CDR3 is TGTGCCCGTGTACCGGGACATATTCCGGCCGAAGCTTTCTTT. The chain joins TRBV30 to TRBJ1-1, with D possibly TRBD1 on 6 matching bases. The CDR3 runs to 14 residues. Germline V CDR1 and CDR2: GTSNPN, SVGIG (reference sequence). The ends were cut back, 8 bases at V and 8 bases at J, with 24 bases in the middle.

The rearrangement uses TRBV30 and TRBJ1-1; D uncertain. Trimming shortened V by 6 bases and J by 4 bases, and 15 bases separated the two germline ends. The germline V gene encodes CDR1 GTSNPN and CDR2 SVGIG (reference sequence). CDR3 length: 13 residues. CDR3 residues: CACLGRGSTEAFF. The CDR3 DNA reads TGTGCCTGCTTAGGGCGAGGTTCCACTGAAGCTTTCTTT. Complete variable domain (other parts from reference TRBV30 and TRBJ1-1): SQTIHQWPATLVQPVGSPLSLECTVEGTSNPNLYWYRQAAGRGLQLLFYSVGIGQISSEVPQNLSASRPQDRQFILSSKKLLLSDSGFYLCACLGRGSTEAFFGQGTRLTVV.

The rearrangement uses TRBV29-1 and TRBJ1-2, with D hard to call. The CDR3 is made up of 16 amino acids. Trimming took 1 base from V and 2 from J, leaving 17 bases between them. Germline V gives CDR1 SQVTM, CDR2 ANQGSEA. The CDR3 nucleotides read TGCAGCGTTGAAGGGGAGAGGAACACCCGAAACTATGGCTACACCTTC. Its translation: CSVEGERNTRNYGYTF.

V usage is TRBV12-5 and J usage is TRBJ2-6; D gene ambiguous. Germline assignment: CDR1 LGHNT and CDR2 FRNRAP. Trimming took 5 bases from V and 0 from J, leaving 2 bases between them. The CDR3 has 13 amino acids. CDR3: CASGASGANVLTF. The CDR3 bases are TGTGCTAGTGGTGCCTCTGGGGCCAACGTCCTGACTTTC.

This clone was counted only a few times. The same CDR3 arises from other DNA sequences in this sample as well. V is TRBV7-2 and J is TRBJ2-1; D is undetermined. Trimming took 1 base from V and 9 from J, leaving 4 bases between them. The CDR3 is made up of 11 amino acids. Germline V gene sequence: CDR1 SGHTA, CDR2 FQGNSA. In DNA, the CDR3 is TGTGCCAGCAGCTTAGGCGGTGAGCAGTTCTTC. Its protein is CASSLGGEQFF.

The chain carries TRBV30 and TRBJ1-3; D is perhaps TRBD1 (5 bases). The CDR3 spans 13 residues. Germline assignment: CDR1 GTSNPN and CDR2 SVGIG (reference sequence). V was clipped by 6 bases and J by 3 bases, with 12 bases between them. The CDR3: CACIQALGNTIYF. In DNA form, the CDR3 reads TGTGCCTGTATACAGGCGCTTGGAAACACCATATATTTT.

This clone was counted between two and nine times. The chain has TRBV4-1 and TRBJ2-7; TRBD1 agrees at 10 bases. The J segment lost 4 bases and the V segment lost 2 bases, leaving 8 bases of the junction unmatched. The CDR3 is 16 amino acids. The germline V gene has CDR1 MGHRA and CDR2 YSYEKL. The CDR3 loop is CASSQPTRDRGYEQYF. The CDR3 DNA is TGCGCCAGCAGCCAACCTACCCGGGACAGGGGATACGAGCAGTACTTC.

This sequence joins TRBV5-1 and TRBJ2-7, with no clear D. Trimming pared 4 bases from V and 5 bases from J, leaving 10 bases between. The CDR3 is made up of 12 amino acids. The germline V gene encodes CDR1 SGHRS and CDR2 YFSETQ. CDR3 sequence (DNA): TGCGCCAGCAGCCTGGATTACCACGAGCAGTACTTC. Encoded protein: CASSLDYHEQYF.

The rearrangement joins TRBV10-3 to TRBJ2-5; maybe TRBD1 (5 bases). V lost 11 bases to trimming and J lost 3 bases, with 16 bases between them. Germline V gene lookup returns CDR1 ENHRY and CDR2 SYGVKD. The CDR3 extends over 13 amino acids. The CDR3 bases are TGTGCCTCAAAAGGGGCTACGGAAGAGACCCAGTACTTC. Its protein is CASKGATEETQYF.

As for this clone: Other DNA sequences from this sample encode an identical CDR3 as well. This sequence joins TRBV7-2 and TRBJ1-2; 11 bases agree with TRBD1. The V gene end was trimmed by 5 bases and the J gene end by 2 bases; junction bases not matched to a gene: 1. The CDR3 spans 14 residues. Germline CDR1 and CDR2: SGHTA and FQGNSA. The CDR3 is CASSRDRGNYGYTF. The DNA of the CDR3 is TGTGCCAGCAGCCGGGACAGGGGGAACTATGGCTACACCTTC. Full variable domain (missing parts from reference TRBV7-2 and TRBJ1-2): GAGVSQSPSNKVTEKGKDVELRCDPISGHTALYWYRQSLGQGLEFLIYFQGNSAPDKSGLPSDRFSAERTGGSVSTLTIQRTQQEDSAVYLCASSRDRGNYGYTFGSGTRLTVV.

This clone came up once. The genes are TRBV4-3 and TRBJ1-6; D is possibly TRBD1 (6 bases). Trimming removed 3 bases from V and 4 bases from J, with 10 bases in between. This CDR3 region has 15 residues. Germline-derived CDR1 and CDR2 are LGHNA and YSLEER. DNA of the CDR3: TGCGCCAGCAGCCAGCCGGACAGTTATAATTCACCCCTCCACTTT. Its protein product is CASSQPDSYNSPLHF.

This rearrangement joins TRBV29-1 to TRBJ2-2; possibly TRBD2 for D (5 bases). V lost 2 bases and J 6 bases, leaving 10 bases between the germline ends. In germline, CDR1 is SQVTM, CDR2 ANQGSEA. The CDR3 extends over 13 amino acids. The DNA of the CDR3 is TGCAGCGTTGAATCGGGGATATCCGGGGAGCTGTTTTTT. It codes for CSVESGISGELFF.

V is TRBV30 and J is TRBJ1-3; no definite D call. Between the trimmed V and J ends, which lost 0 bases and 4 bases, there was a span of 13 bases. CDR1 and CDR2 from the germline V gene are GTSNPN and SVGIG (reference sequence). This CDR3 has 15 amino acids. The CDR3 spells CAWSVRRVWGNTIYF. The CDR3 nucleotides read TGTGCCTGGAGTGTACGCCGGGTATGGGGAAACACCATATATTTT.